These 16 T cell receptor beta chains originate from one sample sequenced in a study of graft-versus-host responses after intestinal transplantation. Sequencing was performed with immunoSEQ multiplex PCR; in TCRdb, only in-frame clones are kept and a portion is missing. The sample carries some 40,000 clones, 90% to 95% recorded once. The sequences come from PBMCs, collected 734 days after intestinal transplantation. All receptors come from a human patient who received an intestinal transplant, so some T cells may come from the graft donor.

The CDR3 DNA sequence: TGTGCCAGCAGCTTTACAGGGGTAGTCGGCTCCTACAATGAGCAGTTCTTC. Encoded protein: CASSFTGVVGSYNEQFF. The V and J genes are TRBV9 and TRBJ2-1; the match to TRBD1 covers 7 bases. The CDR3 extends over 17 amino acids. Trimming cost V 4 bases and J 0 bases; bases outside gene matches: 10. Looked up from germline, CDR1 is SGDLS and CDR2 is YYNGEE.

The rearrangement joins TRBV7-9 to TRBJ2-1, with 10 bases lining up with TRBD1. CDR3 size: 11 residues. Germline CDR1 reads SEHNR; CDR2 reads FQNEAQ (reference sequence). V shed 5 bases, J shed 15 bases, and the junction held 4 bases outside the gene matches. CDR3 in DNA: TGTGCCAGCAGCGGGGGACAGGGGCCGTTCTTC. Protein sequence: CASSGGQGPFF.

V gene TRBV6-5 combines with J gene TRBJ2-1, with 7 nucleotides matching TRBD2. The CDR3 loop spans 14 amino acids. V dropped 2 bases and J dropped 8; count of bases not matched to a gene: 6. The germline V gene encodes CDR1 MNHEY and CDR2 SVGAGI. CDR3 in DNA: TGTGCCAGCAGTTACGGGCGGGAGAGTCATGAGCAGTTCTTC. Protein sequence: CASSYGRESHEQFF.

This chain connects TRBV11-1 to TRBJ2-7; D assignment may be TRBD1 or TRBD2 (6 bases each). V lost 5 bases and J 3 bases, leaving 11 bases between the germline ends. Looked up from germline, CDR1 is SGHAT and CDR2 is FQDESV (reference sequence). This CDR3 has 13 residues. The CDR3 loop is CASSLGGGYEQYF. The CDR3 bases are TGTGCCAGCAGCCTGGGGGGCGGCTACGAGCAGTACTTC. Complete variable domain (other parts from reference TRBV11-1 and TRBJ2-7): EAEVAQSPRYKITEKSQAVAFWCDPISGHATLYWYRQILGQGPELLVQFQDESVVDDSQLPKDRFSAERLKGVDSTLKIQPAELGDSAMYLCASSLGGGYEQYFGPGTRLTVT.

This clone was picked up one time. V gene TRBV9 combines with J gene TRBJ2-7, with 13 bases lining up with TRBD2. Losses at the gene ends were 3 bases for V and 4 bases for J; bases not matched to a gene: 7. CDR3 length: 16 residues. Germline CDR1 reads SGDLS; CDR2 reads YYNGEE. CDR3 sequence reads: CASSAGGLAGNYEQYF. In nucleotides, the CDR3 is TGTGCCAGCAGCGCTGGGGGACTAGCGGGAAATTACGAGCAGTACTTC.

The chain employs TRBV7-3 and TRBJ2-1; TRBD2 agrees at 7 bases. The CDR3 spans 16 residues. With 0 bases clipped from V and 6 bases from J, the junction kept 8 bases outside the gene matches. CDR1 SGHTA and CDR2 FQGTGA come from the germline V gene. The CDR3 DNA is TGTGCCAGCAGCTTAACGGCGGGGGAGGGGACCAATGAGCAGTTCTTC. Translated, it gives CASSLTAGEGTNEQFF.

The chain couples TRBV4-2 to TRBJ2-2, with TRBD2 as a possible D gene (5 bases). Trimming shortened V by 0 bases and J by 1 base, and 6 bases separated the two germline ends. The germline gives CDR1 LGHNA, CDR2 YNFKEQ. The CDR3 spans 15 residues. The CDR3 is CASSQETRNTGELFF. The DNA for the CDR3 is TGTGCCAGCAGCCAAGAAACTAGGAACACCGGGGAGCTGTTTTTT.

This CDR3 reads CSVGWDPAREQYF. CDR3 coding DNA: TGCAGCGTTGGATGGGACCCGGCGAGAGAGCAGTACTTC. This rearrangement joins TRBV29-1 to TRBJ2-7; perhaps D is TRBD1 or TRBD2 (5 bases each). This CDR3 has 13 amino acids. Germline-derived CDR1 and CDR2 are SQVTM and ANQGSEA. The ends were cut back, 4 bases at V and 7 bases at J, with 17 bases in the middle.

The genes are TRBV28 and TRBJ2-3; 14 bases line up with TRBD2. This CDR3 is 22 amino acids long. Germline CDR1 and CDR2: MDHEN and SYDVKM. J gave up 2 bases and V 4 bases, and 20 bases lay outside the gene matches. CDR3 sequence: CASSSSGGTSGSWLFYTDTQYF. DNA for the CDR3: TGTGCCAGCAGTTCATCAGGTGGGACTAGCGGGAGTTGGTTGTTTTACACAGATACGCAGTATTTT. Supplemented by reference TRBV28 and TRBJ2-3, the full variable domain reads DVKVTQSSRYLVKRTGEKVFLECVQDMDHENMFWYRQDPGLGLRLIYFSYDVKMKEKGDIPEGYSVSREKKERFSLILESASTNQTSMYLCASSSSGGTSGSWLFYTDTQYFGPGTRLTVL.

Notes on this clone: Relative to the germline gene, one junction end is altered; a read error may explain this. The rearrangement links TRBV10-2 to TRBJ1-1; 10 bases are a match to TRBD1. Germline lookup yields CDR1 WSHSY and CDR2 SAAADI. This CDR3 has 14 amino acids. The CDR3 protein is CASSERDFRDRGYF. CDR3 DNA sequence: TGCGCCAGCAGTGAGAGAGATTTCCGGGACAGGGGCTATTTT.

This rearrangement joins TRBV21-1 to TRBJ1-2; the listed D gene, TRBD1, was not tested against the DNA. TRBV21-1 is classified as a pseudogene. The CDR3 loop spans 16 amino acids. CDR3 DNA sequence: TGTGCCAGCAGCAAAGCCTCCGCAGGAAAGATCTATGGCTACACCTTC. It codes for CASSKASAGKIYGYTF.

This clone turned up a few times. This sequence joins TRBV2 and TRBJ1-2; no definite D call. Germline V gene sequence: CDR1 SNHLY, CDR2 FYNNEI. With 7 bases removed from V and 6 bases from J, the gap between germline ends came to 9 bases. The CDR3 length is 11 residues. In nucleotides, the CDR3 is TGTGCCAGCAAGCTAGGAGATGGCTACACCTTC. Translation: CASKLGDGYTF.

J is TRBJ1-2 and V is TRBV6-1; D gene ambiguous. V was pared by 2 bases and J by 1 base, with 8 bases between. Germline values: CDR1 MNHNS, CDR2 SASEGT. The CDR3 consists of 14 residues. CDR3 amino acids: CASSEMADNYGYTF. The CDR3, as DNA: TGTGCCAGCAGTGAAATGGCCGATAACTATGGCTACACCTTC.

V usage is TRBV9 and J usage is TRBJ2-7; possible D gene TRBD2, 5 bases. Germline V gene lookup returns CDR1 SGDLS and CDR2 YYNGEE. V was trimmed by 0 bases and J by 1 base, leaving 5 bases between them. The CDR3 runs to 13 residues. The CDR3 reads CASSVGESYEQYF. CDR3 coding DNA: TGTGCCAGCAGCGTAGGGGAGTCCTACGAGCAGTACTTC.

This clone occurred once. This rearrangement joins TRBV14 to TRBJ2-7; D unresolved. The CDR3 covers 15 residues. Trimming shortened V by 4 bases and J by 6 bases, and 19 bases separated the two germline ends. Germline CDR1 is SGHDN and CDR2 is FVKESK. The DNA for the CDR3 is TGTGCCAGCAGCCCCCGTTCCCGGGCCAAGGGCGAGCAGTACTTC. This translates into CASSPRSRAKGEQYF.

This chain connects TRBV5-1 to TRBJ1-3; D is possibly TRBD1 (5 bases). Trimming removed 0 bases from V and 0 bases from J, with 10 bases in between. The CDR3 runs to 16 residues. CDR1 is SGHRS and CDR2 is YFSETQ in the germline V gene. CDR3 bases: TGCGCCAGCAGCTTGGGGGGACGGTTCTCTGGAAACACCATATATTTT. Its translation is CASSLGGRFSGNTIYF.